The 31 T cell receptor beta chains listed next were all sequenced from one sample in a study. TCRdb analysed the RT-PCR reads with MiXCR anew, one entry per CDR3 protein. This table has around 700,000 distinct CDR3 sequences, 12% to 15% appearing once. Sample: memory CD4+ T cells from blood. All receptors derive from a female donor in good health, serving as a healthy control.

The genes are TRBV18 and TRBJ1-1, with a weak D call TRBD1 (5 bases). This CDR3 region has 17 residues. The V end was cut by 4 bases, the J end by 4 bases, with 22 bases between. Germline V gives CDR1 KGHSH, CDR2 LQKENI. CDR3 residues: CASSRAAGNILGTEAFF. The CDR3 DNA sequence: TGTGCCAGCTCACGGGCCGCAGGGAACATTTTGGGCACTGAAGCTTTCTTT.

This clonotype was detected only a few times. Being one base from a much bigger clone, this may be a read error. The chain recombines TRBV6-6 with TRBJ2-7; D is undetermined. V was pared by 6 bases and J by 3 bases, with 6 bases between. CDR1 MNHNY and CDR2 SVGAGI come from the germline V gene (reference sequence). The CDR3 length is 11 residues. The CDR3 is CASRNYYEQYF. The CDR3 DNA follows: TGTGCCAGCAGAAACTACTACGAGCAGTACTTC.

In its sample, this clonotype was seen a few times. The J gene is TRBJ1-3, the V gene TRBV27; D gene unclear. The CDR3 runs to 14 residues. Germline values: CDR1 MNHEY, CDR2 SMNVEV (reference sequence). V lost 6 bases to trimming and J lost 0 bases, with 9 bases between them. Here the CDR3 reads CASSYGRSGNTIYF. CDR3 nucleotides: TGTGCCAGCAGCTACGGACGCTCTGGAAACACCATATATTTT.

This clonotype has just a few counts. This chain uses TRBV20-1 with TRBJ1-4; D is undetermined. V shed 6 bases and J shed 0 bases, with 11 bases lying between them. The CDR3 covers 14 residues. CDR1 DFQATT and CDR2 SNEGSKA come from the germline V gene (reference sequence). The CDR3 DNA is TGCAGTGCGGCGGTCCAACCAACTAATGAAAAACTGTTTTTT. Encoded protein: CSAAVQPTNEKLFF.

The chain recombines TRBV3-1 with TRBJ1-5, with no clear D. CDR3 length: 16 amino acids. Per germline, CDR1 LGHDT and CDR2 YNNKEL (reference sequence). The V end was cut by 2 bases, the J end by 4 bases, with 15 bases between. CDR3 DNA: TGTGCCAGCAGCCAACATCTGGGAGGGTTGAATCAGCCCCAGCATTTT. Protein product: CASSQHLGGLNQPQHF.

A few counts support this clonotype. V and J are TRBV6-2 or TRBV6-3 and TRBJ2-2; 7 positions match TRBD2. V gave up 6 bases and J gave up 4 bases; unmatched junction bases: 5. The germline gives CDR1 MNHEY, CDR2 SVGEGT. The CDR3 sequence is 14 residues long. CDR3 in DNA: TGTGCCAGCAGACCGGGACTAACCACCGGGGAGCTGTTTTTT. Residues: CASRPGLTTGELFF.

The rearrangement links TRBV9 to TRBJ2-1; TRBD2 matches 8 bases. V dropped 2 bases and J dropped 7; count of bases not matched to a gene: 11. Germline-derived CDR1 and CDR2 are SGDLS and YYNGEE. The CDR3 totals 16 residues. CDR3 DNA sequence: TGTGCCAGCAGCGTCCGTGGTAGCGGGACCGAGAATGAGCAGTTCTTC. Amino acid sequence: CASSVRGSGTENEQFF.

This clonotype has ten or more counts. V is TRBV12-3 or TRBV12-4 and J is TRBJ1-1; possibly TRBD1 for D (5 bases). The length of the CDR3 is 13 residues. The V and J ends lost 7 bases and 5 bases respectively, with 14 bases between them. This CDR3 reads CASTSGLWTEAFF. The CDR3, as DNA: TGTGCCAGCACCTCAGGGTTGTGGACTGAAGCTTTCTTT.

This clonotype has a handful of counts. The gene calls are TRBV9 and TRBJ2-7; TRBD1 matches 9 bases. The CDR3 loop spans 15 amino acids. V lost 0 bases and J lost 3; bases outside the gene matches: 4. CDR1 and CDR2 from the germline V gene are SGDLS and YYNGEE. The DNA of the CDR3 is TGTGCCAGCAGCGTAGGGGGGACAGGGAACTACGAGCAGTACTTC. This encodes CASSVGGTGNYEQYF.

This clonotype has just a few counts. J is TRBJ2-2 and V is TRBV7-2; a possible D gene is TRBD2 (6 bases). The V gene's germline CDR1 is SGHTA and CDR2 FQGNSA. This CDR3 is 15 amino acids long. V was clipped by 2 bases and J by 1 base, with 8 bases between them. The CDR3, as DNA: TGTGCCAGCAGCTTACGGAGGGGGAACACCGGGGAGCTGTTTTTT. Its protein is CASSLRRGNTGELFF. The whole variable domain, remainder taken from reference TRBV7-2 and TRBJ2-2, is GAGVSQSPSNKVTEKGKDVELRCDPISGHTALYWYRQSLGQGLEFLIYFQGNSAPDKSGLPSDRFSAERTGGSVSTLTIQRTQQEDSAVYLCASSLRRGNTGELFFGEGSRLTVL.

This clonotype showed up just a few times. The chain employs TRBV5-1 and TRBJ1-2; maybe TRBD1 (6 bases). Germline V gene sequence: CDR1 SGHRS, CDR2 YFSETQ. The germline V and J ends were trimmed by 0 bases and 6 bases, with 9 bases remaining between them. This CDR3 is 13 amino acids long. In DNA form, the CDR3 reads TGCGCCAGCAGCTTGGAGGAGGGGGATGGCTACACCTTC. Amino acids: CASSLEEGDGYTF. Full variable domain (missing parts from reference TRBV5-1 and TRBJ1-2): KAGVTQTPRYLIKTRGQQVTLSCSPISGHRSVSWYQQTPGQGLQFLFEYFSETQRNKGNFPGRFSGRQFSNSRSEMNVSTLELGDSALYLCASSLEEGDGYTFGSGTRLTVV.

The chain's CDR3 is CASSPTSGRYEQYF. In DNA form, the CDR3 reads TGTGCCAGCAGCCCGACTAGCGGGAGATACGAGCAGTACTTC. The genes are TRBV9 and TRBJ2-7; 12 bases line up with TRBD2. V was pared by 4 bases and J by 4 bases, with 3 bases of the junction left unmatched. The CDR3 is 14 residues long. CDR1 SGDLS and CDR2 YYNGEE come from the germline V gene. The full variable domain, in which reference TRBV9 and TRBJ2-7 provide the parts outside the CDR3, is DSGVTQTPKHLITATGQRVTLRCSPRSGDLSVYWYQQSLDQGLQFLIQYYNGEERAKGNILERFSAQQFPDLHSELNLSSLELGDSALYFCASSPTSGRYEQYFGPGTRLTVT.

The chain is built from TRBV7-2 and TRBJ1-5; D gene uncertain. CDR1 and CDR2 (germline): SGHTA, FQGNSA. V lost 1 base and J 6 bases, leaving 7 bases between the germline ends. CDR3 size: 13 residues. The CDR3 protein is CASSLGVSQPQHF. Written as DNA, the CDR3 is TGTGCCAGCAGCTTAGGCGTAAGTCAGCCCCAGCATTTT. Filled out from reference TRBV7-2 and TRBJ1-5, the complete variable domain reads GAGVSQSPSNKVTEKGKDVELRCDPISGHTALYWYRQSLGQGLEFLIYFQGNSAPDKSGLPSDRFSAERTGGSVSTLTIQRTQQEDSAVYLCASSLGVSQPQHFGDGTRLSIL.

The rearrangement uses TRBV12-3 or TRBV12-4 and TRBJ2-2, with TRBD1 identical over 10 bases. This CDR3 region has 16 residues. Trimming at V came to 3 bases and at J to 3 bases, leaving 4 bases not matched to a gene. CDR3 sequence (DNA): TGTGCCAGCAGTTTCGCAGGGACAGGGGACACCGGGGAGCTGTTTTTT. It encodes CASSFAGTGDTGELFF.

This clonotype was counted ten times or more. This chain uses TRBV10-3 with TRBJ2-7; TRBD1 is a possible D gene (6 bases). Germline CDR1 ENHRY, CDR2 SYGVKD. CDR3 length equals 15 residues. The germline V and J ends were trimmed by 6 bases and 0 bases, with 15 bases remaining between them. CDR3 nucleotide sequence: TGTGCCATCAGCTACGGGACACCGAACTCCTACGAGCAGTACTTC. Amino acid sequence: CAISYGTPNSYEQYF.

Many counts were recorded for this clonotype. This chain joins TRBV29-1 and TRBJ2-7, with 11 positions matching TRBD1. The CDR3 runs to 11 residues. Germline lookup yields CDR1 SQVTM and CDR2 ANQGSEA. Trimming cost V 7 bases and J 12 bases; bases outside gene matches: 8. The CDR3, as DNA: TGCAGCGCCTGGGACAGGGGGTTGGTGTACTTC. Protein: CSAWDRGLVYF.

CDR3 residues: CASSFGTSGTHGQFF. For the CDR3, the DNA is TGTGCCAGCAGTTTCGGGACTAGCGGGACACATGGGCAGTTCTTC. The chain recombines TRBV27 with TRBJ2-1; 13 nucleotides line up with TRBD2. In germline, CDR1 is MNHEY, CDR2 SMNVEV (reference sequence). V dropped 3 bases and J dropped 12; count of bases not matched to a gene: 8. The CDR3 runs 15 residues.

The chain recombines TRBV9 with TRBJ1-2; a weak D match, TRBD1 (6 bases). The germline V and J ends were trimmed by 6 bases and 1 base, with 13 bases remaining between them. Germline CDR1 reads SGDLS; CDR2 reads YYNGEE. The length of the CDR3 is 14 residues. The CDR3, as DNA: TGTGCCAGCACCCGGGACAACTTTAACTATGGCTACACCTTC. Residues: CASTRDNFNYGYTF. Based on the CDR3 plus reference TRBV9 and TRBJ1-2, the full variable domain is DSGVTQTPKHLITATGQRVTLRCSPRSGDLSVYWYQQSLDQGLQFLIQYYNGEERAKGNILERFSAQQFPDLHSELNLSSLELGDSALYFCASTRDNFNYGYTFGSGTRLTVV.

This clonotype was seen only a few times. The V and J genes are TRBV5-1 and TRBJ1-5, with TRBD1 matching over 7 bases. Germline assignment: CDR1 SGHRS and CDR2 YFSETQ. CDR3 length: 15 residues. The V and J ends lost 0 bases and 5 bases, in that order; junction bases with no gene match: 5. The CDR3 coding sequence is TGCGCCAGCAGCTTGGATCCAGGGGGAGATCAGCCCCAGCATTTT. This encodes CASSLDPGGDQPQHF.

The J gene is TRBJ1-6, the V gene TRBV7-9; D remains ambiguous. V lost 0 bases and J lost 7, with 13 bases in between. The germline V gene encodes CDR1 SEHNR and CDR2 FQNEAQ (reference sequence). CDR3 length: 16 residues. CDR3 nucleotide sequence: TGTGCCAGCAGCTTAGCCGTCGGGGTAGACAATTCACCCCTCCACTTT. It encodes CASSLAVGVDNSPLHF.

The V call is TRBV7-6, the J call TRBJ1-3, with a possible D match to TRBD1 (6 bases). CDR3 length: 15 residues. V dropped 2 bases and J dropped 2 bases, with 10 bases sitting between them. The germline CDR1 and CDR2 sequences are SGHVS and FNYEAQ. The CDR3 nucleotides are TGTGCCAGCAGCTTATATGGGGGGCCTGGAAACACCATATATTTT. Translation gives CASSLYGGPGNTIYF.

The CDR3 region has the DNA TGTGCCAGCAGCTTCGACCTAGGGCGCGAGCAGTACTTC. This sequence encodes CASSFDLGREQYF. The rearrangement links TRBV7-2 to TRBJ2-7, with no clear D. The CDR3 length is 13 residues. Germline assignment: CDR1 SGHTA and CDR2 FQGNSA. Trimming removed 3 bases at V and 6 bases at J, with 12 bases between.

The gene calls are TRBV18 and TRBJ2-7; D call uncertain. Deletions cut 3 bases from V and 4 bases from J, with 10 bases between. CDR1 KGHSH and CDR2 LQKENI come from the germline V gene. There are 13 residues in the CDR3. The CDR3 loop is CASSPGYGYEQYF. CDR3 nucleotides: TGTGCCAGCTCACCTGGTTATGGGTACGAGCAGTACTTC.

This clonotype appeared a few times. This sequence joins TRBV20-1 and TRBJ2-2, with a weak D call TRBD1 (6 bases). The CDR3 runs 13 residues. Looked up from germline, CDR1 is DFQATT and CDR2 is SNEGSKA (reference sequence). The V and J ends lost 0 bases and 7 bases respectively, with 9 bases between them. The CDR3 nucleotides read TGCAGTGCTAGAGAGGGGGCGGGCGGGGAGCTGTTTTTT. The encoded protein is CSAREGAGGELFF.

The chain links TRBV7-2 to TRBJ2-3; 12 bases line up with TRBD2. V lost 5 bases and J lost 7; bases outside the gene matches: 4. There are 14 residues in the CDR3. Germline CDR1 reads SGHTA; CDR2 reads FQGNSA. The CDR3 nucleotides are TGTGCCAGCAGCCCGACTAGCGGGAGATATACGCAGTATTTT. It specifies CASSPTSGRYTQYF.

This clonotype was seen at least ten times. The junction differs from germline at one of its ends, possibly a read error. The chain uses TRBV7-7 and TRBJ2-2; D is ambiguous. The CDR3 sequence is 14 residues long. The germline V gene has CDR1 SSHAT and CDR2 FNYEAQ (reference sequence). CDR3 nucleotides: TGTGCTAGCAGCTTTACACTGAACACCGGGGAGCTGTTTTTT. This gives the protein CASSFTLNTGELFF.

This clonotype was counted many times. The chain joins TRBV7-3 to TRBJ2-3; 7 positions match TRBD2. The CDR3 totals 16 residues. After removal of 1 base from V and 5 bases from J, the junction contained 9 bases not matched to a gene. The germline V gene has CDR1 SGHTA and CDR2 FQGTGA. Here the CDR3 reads CASSLNGGSIGDTQYF. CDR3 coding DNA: TGTGCCAGCAGCTTAAACGGCGGGAGTATAGGAGATACGCAGTATTTT. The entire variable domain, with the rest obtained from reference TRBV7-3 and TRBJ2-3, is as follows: GAGVSQTPSNKVTEKGKYVELRCDPISGHTALYWYRQSLGQGPEFLIYFQGTGAADDSGLPNDRFFAVRPEGSVSTLKIQRTERGDSAVYLCASSLNGGSIGDTQYFGPGTRLTVL.

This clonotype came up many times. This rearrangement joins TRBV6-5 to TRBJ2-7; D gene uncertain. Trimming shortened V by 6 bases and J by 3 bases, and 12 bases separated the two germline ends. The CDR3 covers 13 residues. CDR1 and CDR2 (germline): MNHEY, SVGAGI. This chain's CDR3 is CASRKVQDYEQYF. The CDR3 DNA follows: TGTGCCAGCAGGAAGGTGCAGGACTACGAGCAGTACTTC.

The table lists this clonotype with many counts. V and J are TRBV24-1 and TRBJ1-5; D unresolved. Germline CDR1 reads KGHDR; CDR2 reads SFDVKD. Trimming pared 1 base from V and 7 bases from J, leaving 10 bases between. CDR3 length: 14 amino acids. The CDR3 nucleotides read TGTGCCACCAGTGATTTCTCAAGAACGCAGCCCCAGCATTTT. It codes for CATSDFSRTQPQHF.

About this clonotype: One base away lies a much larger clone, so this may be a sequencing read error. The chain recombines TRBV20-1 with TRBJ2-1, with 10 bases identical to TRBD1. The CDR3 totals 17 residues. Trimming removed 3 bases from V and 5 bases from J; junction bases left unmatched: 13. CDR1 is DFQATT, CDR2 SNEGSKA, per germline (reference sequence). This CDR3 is CSARTGGAGRHHNEQFF. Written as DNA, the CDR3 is TGCAGTGCTAGGACAGGGGGCGCTGGGCGGCATCACAATGAGCAGTTCTTC.

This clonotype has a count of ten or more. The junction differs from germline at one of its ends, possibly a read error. CDR3 DNA: TGTGCCAGCAGCTTGGACCTCCGGGCACTCCTATTT. This codes for CASSLDLRALLF. V usage is TRBV5-6 and J usage is TRBJ1-1; D not resolved. The CDR3 is 12 amino acids. The germline gives CDR1 SGHDT, CDR2 YYEEEE.